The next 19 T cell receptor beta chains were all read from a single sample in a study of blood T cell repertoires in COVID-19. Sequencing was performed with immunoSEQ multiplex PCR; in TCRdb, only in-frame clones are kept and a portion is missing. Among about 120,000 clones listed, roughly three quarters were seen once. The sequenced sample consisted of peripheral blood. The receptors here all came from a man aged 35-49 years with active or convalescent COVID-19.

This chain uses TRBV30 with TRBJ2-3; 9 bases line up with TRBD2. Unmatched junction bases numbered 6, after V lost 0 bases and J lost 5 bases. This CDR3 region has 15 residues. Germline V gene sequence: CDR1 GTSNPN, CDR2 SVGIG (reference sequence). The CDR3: CAWSVPAGGRDTQYF. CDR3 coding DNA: TGTGCCTGGAGTGTCCCAGCGGGGGGCCGAGATACGCAGTATTTT.

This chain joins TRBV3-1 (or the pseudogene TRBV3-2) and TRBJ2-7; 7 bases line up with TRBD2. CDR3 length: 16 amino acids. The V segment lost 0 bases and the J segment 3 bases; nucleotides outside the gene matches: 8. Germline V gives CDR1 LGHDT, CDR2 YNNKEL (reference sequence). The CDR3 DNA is TGTGCCAGCAGCCAAGATGGGGGGGGAGTGTACTACGAGCAGTACTTC. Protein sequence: CASSQDGGGVYYEQYF.

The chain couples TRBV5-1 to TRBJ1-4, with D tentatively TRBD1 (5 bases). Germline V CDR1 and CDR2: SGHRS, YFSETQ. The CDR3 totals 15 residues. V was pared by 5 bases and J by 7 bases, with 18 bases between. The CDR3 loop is CASSAVGAGGEKLFF. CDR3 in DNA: TGCGCCAGCAGTGCGGTAGGGGCCGGGGGTGAAAAACTGTTTTTT.

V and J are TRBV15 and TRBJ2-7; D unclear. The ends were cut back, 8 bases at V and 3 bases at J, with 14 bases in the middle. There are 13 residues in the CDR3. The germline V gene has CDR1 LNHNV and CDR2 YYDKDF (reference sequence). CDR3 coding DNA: TGTGCCACCTCTCGGGTCGTAAACTACGAGCAGTACTTC. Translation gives CATSRVVNYEQYF.

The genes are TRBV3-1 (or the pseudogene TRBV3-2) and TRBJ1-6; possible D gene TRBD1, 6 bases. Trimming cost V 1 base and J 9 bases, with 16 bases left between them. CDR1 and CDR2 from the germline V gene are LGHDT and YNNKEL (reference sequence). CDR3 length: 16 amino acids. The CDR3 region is CASSQGSGEGGSPLHF. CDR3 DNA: TGTGCCAGCAGCCAAGGAAGTGGGGAGGGGGGTTCACCCCTCCACTTT.

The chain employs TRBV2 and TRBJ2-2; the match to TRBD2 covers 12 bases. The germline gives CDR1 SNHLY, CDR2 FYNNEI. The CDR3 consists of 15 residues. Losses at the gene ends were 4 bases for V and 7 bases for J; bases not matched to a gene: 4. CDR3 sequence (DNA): TGTGCCAGCAGTGGGACTAGCGGGATCTACGGGGAGCTGTTTTTT. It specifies CASSGTSGIYGELFF.

Here the CDR3 reads CAWSLSGRNEQYF. The CDR3 coding sequence is TGTGCCTGGAGTCTTAGCGGGAGGAACGAGCAGTACTTC. The V and J genes are TRBV30 and TRBJ2-7, with 10 bases identical to TRBD2. V dropped 2 bases and J dropped 5; count of bases not matched to a gene: 3. Germline-derived CDR1 and CDR2 are GTSNPN and SVGIG (reference sequence). The CDR3 runs to 13 residues.

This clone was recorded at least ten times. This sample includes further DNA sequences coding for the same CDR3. CDR3 protein: CASSLAGQGNTEAFF. The CDR3 DNA is TGCGCCAGCAGCTTGGCTGGCCAGGGGAACACTGAAGCTTTCTTT. The chain links TRBV5-1 to TRBJ1-1; D perhaps matches TRBD1 (5 bases). Between the trimmed V and J ends, which lost 0 bases and 1 base, there was a span of 10 bases. CDR1 SGHRS and CDR2 YFSETQ come from the germline V gene. The CDR3 covers 15 residues.

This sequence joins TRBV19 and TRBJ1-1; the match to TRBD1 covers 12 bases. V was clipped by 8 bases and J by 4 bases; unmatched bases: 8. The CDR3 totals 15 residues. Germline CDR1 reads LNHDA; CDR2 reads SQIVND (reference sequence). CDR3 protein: CASVGTGGASTEAFF. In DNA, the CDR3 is TGTGCCAGTGTCGGGACAGGGGGCGCGAGCACTGAAGCTTTCTTT.

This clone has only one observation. The CDR3 region is CASSTQGNPIYF. The DNA of the CDR3 is TGTGCCAGTAGCACCCAGGGTAATCCCATATATTTT. The rearrangement joins TRBV19 to TRBJ1-3, with D possibly TRBD1 on 5 matching bases. V lost 6 bases and J 11 bases, leaving 14 bases between the germline ends. The CDR3 runs 12 residues. In germline, CDR1 is LNHDA, CDR2 SQIVND (reference sequence).

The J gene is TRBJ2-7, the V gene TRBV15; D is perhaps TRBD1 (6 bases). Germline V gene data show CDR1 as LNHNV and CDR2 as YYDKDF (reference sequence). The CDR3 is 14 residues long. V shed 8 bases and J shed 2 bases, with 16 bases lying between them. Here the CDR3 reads CATSGHGDPYEQYF. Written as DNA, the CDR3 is TGTGCCACCTCGGGACATGGAGACCCCTACGAGCAGTACTTC.

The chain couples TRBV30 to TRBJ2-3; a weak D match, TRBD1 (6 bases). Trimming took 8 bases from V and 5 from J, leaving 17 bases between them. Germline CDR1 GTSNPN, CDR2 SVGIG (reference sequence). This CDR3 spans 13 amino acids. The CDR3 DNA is TGTGCCAGCTACAGGGTTGAAGGAGATACGCAGTATTTT. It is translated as CASYRVEGDTQYF. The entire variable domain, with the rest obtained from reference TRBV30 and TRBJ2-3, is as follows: SQTIHQWPATLVQPVGSPLSLECTVEGTSNPNLYWYRQAAGRGLQLLFYSVGIGQISSEVPQNLSASRPQDRQFILSSKKLLLSDSGFYLCASYRVEGDTQYFGPGTRLTVL.

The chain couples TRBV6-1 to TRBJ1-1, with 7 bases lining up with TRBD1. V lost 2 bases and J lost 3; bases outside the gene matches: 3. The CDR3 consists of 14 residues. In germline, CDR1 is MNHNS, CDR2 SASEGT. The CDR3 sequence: CASSERTGYTEAFF. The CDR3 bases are TGTGCCAGCAGTGAAAGGACAGGCTACACTGAAGCTTTCTTT.

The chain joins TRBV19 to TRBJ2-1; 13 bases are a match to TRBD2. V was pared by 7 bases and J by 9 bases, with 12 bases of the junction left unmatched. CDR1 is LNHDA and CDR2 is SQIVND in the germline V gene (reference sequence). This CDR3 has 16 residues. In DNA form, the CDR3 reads TGTGCCAGTACCGGACTAGCGGGAGCATCGGTAGGTGAGCAGTTCTTC. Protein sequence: CASTGLAGASVGEQFF.

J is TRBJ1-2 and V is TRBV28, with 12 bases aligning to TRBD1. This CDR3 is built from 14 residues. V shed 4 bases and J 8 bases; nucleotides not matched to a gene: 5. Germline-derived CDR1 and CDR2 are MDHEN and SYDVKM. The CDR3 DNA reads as TGTGCCAGCAGTTGGGGACAGGGGGCGACAGGCTACACCTTC. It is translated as CASSWGQGATGYTF.

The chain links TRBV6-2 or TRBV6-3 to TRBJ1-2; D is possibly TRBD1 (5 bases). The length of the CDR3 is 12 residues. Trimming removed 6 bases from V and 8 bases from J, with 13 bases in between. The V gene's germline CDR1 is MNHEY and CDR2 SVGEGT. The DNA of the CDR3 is TGTGCCAGCAGCCTCTTAAGGGGCGGCTACACCTTC. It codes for CASSLLRGGYTF.

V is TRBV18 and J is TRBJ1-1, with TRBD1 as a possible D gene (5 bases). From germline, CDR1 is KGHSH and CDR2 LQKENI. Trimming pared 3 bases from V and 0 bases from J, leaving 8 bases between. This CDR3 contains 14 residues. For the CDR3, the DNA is TGTGCCAGCTCACCTACAGGATTGAACACTGAAGCTTTCTTT. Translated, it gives CASSPTGLNTEAFF.

In DNA form, the CDR3 reads TGCGCCAGCAGCCCATTTGACAGTACCAGCTCTGGAAACACCATATATTTT. Translating gives CASSPFDSTSSGNTIYF. This chain links TRBV5-1 with TRBJ1-3; TRBD1 might be the D (5 bases). The ends were cut back, 4 bases at V and 0 bases at J, with 17 bases in the middle. The CDR3 runs 17 residues. Germline V CDR1 and CDR2: SGHRS, YFSETQ.

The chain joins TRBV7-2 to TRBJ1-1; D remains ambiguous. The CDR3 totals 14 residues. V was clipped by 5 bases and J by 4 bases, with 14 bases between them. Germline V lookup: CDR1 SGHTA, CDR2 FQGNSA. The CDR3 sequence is CASSTLRGGTEAFF. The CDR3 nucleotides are TGTGCCAGCAGCACACTGAGAGGCGGCACTGAAGCTTTCTTT.